This entry lists 4 T cell receptor beta chains sequenced from one sample in a study of T cell responses to AZD1222 COVID-19 vaccine. Measured with immunoSEQ multiplex PCR; TCRdb has only the in-frame clones, and not every one. Counted here are 100,000 to 150,000 clones, about nine tenths occurring once; the ten biggest clones make up 6.5% to 9.5%. The input for sequencing was peripheral blood, taken on day 0 of AZD1222 vaccination. The receptor set was obtained from an adult in good health.

The chain joins TRBV7-8 to TRBJ2-7; perhaps TRBD2 as D (5 bases). The germline V gene encodes CDR1 SGHVS and CDR2 FQNEAQ. The CDR3 is made up of 17 amino acids. V was clipped by 5 bases and J by 0 bases, with 20 bases between them. Here the CDR3 reads CASSALRSRRNSYEQYF. CDR3 in DNA: TGTGCCAGCAGCGCCCTGCGGTCAAGGAGGAACTCCTACGAGCAGTACTTC.

This chain links TRBV7-9 with TRBJ2-7, with 9 bases fitting TRBD2. There are 16 residues in the CDR3. Per the germline V gene, CDR1 is SEHNR and CDR2 is FQNEAQ (reference sequence). Trimming cost V 5 bases and J 0 bases; bases outside gene matches: 8. Here the CDR3 DNA reads TGTGCCAGCAGCCCATGGTCTAGCGGGAACTCCTACGAGCAGTACTTC. Its protein product is CASSPWSSGNSYEQYF.

The J gene is TRBJ1-1, the V gene TRBV3-1 (or the pseudogene TRBV3-2); D not resolved. The V gene lost 6 bases and the J gene lost 1 base, with 9 bases spanning the gap. Germline V gives CDR1 LGHDT, CDR2 YNNKEL (reference sequence). The CDR3 is made up of 13 amino acids. In DNA form, the CDR3 reads TGTGCCAGCAGAGTCGGGAGGAACACTGAAGCTTTCTTT. As protein: CASRVGRNTEAFF.

The V call is TRBV18, the J call TRBJ2-5; D is possibly TRBD1 (6 bases). Germline V gene lookup returns CDR1 KGHSH and CDR2 LQKENI. V was trimmed by 3 bases and J by 4 bases, leaving 12 bases between them. This CDR3 is 14 amino acids long. CDR3: CASSPGPDRETQYF. DNA of the CDR3: TGTGCCAGCTCACCCGGCCCGGACAGAGAGACCCAGTACTTC.